This record covers a single T cell receptor beta chain. This sample was included in a study of prognosis after radiotherapy for stage I lung cancer. CDR3 size: 13 residues. V lost 4 bases and J lost 13, with 17 bases in between. The germline gives CDR1 DFQATT, CDR2 SNEGSKA (reference sequence). Amplicons of TCR beta CDR3 were generated from genomic DNA by two-round multiplex PCR. Specific primers for each TRBV and TRBJ gene were what first-round PCR used. One entry per CDR3 protein results from TCRdb running MiXCR on the multiplex PCR reads. Found here are under 30,000 distinct CDR3 sequences, around 30% of them singletons; the top ten hold 9% to 13%.

The chain is built from TRBV20-1 and TRBJ1-6, with D possibly being TRBD1 (5 bases). Sequenced material: PBMCs, taken before or after stereotactic body radiation therapy (not recorded which). This receptor was obtained from a donor over 45 with non-small cell lung cancer. CDR3 residues: CSAKSSVGGPLHF. The CDR3 nucleotides read TGCAGTGCTAAGAGTTCAGTGGGGGGTCCCCTCCACTTT.